These 20 T cell receptor beta chains were sequenced from one sample in a study of glioma-infiltrating T cells. The iRepertoire nested amplicon-rescue multiplex PCR amplified TCR alpha and beta CDR3s from RNA. TCRdb re-derived calls from the multiplex PCR reads in MiXCR, one entry per CDR3 protein. Of approximately 110,000 distinct CDR3 sequences in the sample, approximately 25% were seen once. Material: glioma tissue, nonneoplastic brain tissue, or PBMCs (not recorded which). Source of these receptors: a human donor with low-grade glioma or glioblastoma, undergoing nonglioma brain surgery, or in good health (not recorded which).

A note on this clonotype: Possible read error: a much larger clone is one base away. V and J are TRBV7-9 and TRBJ2-3; 10 bases are a match to TRBD2. CDR3 length: 15 residues. Germline V CDR1 and CDR2: SEHNR, FQNEAQ (reference sequence). CDR3 residues: CTSSSGLADTDTQYF. CDR3 sequence (DNA): TGTACCAGCAGCTCCGGACTAGCGGACACAGATACGCAGTATTTT.

This clonotype was observed at least ten times. The chain has TRBV12-3 or TRBV12-4 and TRBJ1-4; 8 nucleotides agree with TRBD1. The V gene end was trimmed by 3 bases and the J gene end by 11 bases; junction bases not matched to a gene: 2. The CDR3 length is 12 residues. The CDR3 region is CASSFGQGKLFF. The CDR3 region has the DNA TGTGCCAGCAGTTTCGGACAGGGTAAACTGTTTTTT.

This clonotype was seen only once. This may be a read error, as it is one base from a much larger clone. This chain uses TRBV11-2 with TRBJ1-1; D is unresolved. This CDR3 spans 15 amino acids. Germline V gene lookup returns CDR1 SGHAT and CDR2 FQNNGV. Trimming cost V 3 bases and J 7 bases, with 18 bases left between them. The CDR3 DNA reads TGTGCCAGCAGCTTGTACACGGGCGGTCGGGATGAAGCTTTCTTT. This sequence encodes CASSLYTGGRDEAFF.

The rearrangement links TRBV12-3 or TRBV12-4 to TRBJ1-1; unclear D gene. Trimming removed 3 bases at V and 3 bases at J, with 8 bases between. This CDR3 is built from 13 residues. CDR3 amino acids: CASSFFEDTEAFF. For the CDR3, the DNA is TGTGCCAGCAGTTTTTTCGAGGACACTGAAGCTTTCTTT.

This chain links TRBV12-3 or TRBV12-4 with TRBJ2-7; TRBD2 matches at 9 bases. V gave up 7 bases and J gave up 1 base; unmatched junction bases: 5. This CDR3 region has 14 residues. CDR3 sequence: CASKEREDSYEQYF. The DNA of the CDR3 is TGTGCCAGCAAGGAGCGGGAGGATTCCTACGAGCAGTACTTC.

Turning to this clonotype: Germline and junction disagree at one end, which may indicate a read error. J is TRBJ1-2 and V is TRBV28, with D hard to call. Germline lookup yields CDR1 MDHEN and CDR2 SYDVKM. There are 12 residues in the CDR3. The CDR3 sequence: CASSLWVEGYTF. The CDR3 region has the DNA TGTGCCAGTAGTTTATGGGTGGAAGGCTACACCTTC.

This clonotype was seen only a few times. The V and J genes are TRBV9 and TRBJ2-5, with 8 bases that match TRBD2. V was pared by 2 bases and J by 4 bases, with 10 bases of the junction left unmatched. CDR3 length: 16 amino acids. CDR1 and CDR2 (germline): SGDLS, YYNGEE. This CDR3 reads CASSVASGGPGETQYF. CDR3 coding DNA: TGTGCCAGCAGCGTTGCTTCGGGAGGGCCAGGAGAGACCCAGTACTTC.

This clonotype was counted many times. The rearrangement links TRBV6-1 to TRBJ2-7; D is undetermined. Germline V gene lookup returns CDR1 MNHNS and CDR2 SASEGT. Trimming removed 5 bases at V and 7 bases at J, with 9 bases between. This CDR3 region has 11 residues. DNA of the CDR3: TGTGCCAGCAGTTCCGGTGTGGAGCAGTACTTC. This encodes CASSSGVEQYF.

This clonotype was observed at least ten times. V and J are TRBV20-1 and TRBJ2-3; 7 nucleotides line up with TRBD2. This CDR3 region has 13 residues. The J segment lost 4 bases and the V segment lost 0 bases, leaving 1 base of the junction unmatched. CDR1 DFQATT and CDR2 SNEGSKA come from the germline V gene (reference sequence). The DNA for the CDR3 is TGCAGTGCTAGAGATGCGGGGGCAGATACGCAGTATTTT. Its protein product is CSARDAGADTQYF.

With respect to this clonotype: Possible read error: a much larger clone is one base away. The conserved phenylalanine or tryptophan normally closing the CDR3 is absent here, so this likely arose from a read error. J is TRBJ1-2 and V is TRBV6-2 or TRBV6-3; possible D gene TRBD1, 5 bases. The CDR3 has 12 residues. Germline assignment: CDR1 MNHEY and CDR2 SVGEGT. V was trimmed by 6 bases and J by 7 bases, leaving 12 bases between them. CDR3 nucleotides: TGTGCCAGCAGCTACGAGGGGCTTGGCTACACCCTC. As protein: CASSYEGLGYTL.

A word on this clonotype: This may come from a read error, since a much larger clone is one base off. This chain links TRBV7-9 with TRBJ2-7; D perhaps matches TRBD1 (5 bases). CDR1 and CDR2 (germline): SEHNR, FQNEAQ (reference sequence). CDR3 size: 15 residues. The CDR3 DNA reads TGTGCCAGCCGCTTAATTCAGGGTGGAGCCTACGAGCAGTACTTC. Residues: CASRLIQGGAYEQYF.

This clonotype was observed at least ten times. The chain couples TRBV2 to TRBJ1-3; 9 positions match TRBD1. J gave up 8 bases and V 1 base, and 0 bases lay outside the gene matches. Germline V lookup: CDR1 SNHLY, CDR2 FYNNEI. The CDR3 length is 13 residues. CDR3: CASSEGTGDTIYF. CDR3 nucleotides: TGTGCCAGCAGTGAAGGGACAGGGGACACCATATATTTT.

This clonotype was recorded many times. V and J are TRBV4-1 and TRBJ2-1, with 7 bases identical to TRBD1. Germline loops: CDR1 MGHRA, CDR2 YSYEKL. The CDR3 contains 15 residues. V dropped 4 bases and J dropped 2; count of bases not matched to a gene: 5. The DNA for the CDR3 is TGCGCCAGCAGCCCGGGACAGATCACCTACAATGAGCAGTTCTTC. It translates to CASSPGQITYNEQFF.

Ten or more counts support this clonotype. The genes are TRBV7-2 and TRBJ2-7; TRBD1 agrees at 11 bases. Germline V CDR1 and CDR2: SGHTA, FQGNSA. The CDR3 loop spans 15 amino acids. V lost 5 bases and J lost 4; bases outside the gene matches: 7. The CDR3 sequence: CASSPTGTGGYEQYF. The CDR3 DNA reads as TGTGCCAGCAGCCCCACCGGGACAGGGGGGTACGAGCAGTACTTC.

This clonotype has ten or more counts. V and J are TRBV12-5 and TRBJ1-1; 10 bases agree with TRBD1. After removal of 5 bases from V and 1 base from J, the junction contained 4 bases not matched to a gene. The CDR3 has 15 residues. CDR1 is LGHNT and CDR2 is FRNRAP in the germline V gene. For the CDR3, the DNA is TGTGCTAGTGGTCCTGGGACAGGGGAGAACACTGAAGCTTTCTTT. It is translated as CASGPGTGENTEAFF.

Comments on this clonotype: A much bigger clone sits one base away, suggesting this may be a read error. The rearrangement joins TRBV4-2 to TRBJ2-5; 7 nucleotides agree with TRBD2. TRBJ2-7 explains the end of the DNA better; the J call may be wrong. Germline assignment: CDR1 LGHNA and CDR2 YNFKEQ. The CDR3 contains 15 residues. The CDR3 DNA reads TGTGCCAGCAGCCAAGGGGACTATACGGGGTACGAGCAGTACTTC. Its protein is CASSQGDYTGYEQYF.

Points on this clonotype: This clone may be a read error of a much larger clone one base away. The chain recombines TRBV7-3 with TRBJ2-1; 8 nucleotides align to TRBD2. Germline CDR1 SGHTA, CDR2 FQGTGA. CDR3 length: 16 amino acids. V shed 2 bases and J 6 bases; nucleotides not matched to a gene: 9. In DNA form, the CDR3 reads TGTGCCAGCAGCTTATGGGGAGGGACTAGTAGCAATGAGCAGTTCTTC. Its protein product is CASSLWGGTSSNEQFF.

The table lists this clonotype with many counts. The CDR3 loop reads CATGTTIYNEQFF. CDR3 DNA sequence: TGTGCTACCGGGACTACAATCTACAATGAGCAGTTCTTC. V gene TRBV7-8 combines with J gene TRBJ2-1; 7 positions agree with TRBD2. The germline V gene encodes CDR1 SGHVS and CDR2 FQNEAQ. The CDR3 has 13 amino acids.

This chain links TRBV7-3 with TRBJ1-3; D uncertain. Germline CDR1 reads SGHTA; CDR2 reads FQGTGA. This CDR3 is built from 15 residues. V gave up 2 bases and J gave up 1 base, with 9 bases separating them. CDR3: CASSLSQGSGNTIYF. The CDR3 DNA sequence: TGTGCCAGCAGCTTATCGCAAGGATCTGGAAACACCATATATTTT. The full variable domain, rest sourced from reference TRBV7-3 and TRBJ1-3, is GAGVSQTPSNKVTEKGKYVELRCDPISGHTALYWYRQSLGQGPEFLIYFQGTGAADDSGLPNDRFFAVRPEGSVSTLKIQRTERGDSAVYLCASSLSQGSGNTIYFGEGSWLTVV.

The table lists this clonotype with many counts. V usage is TRBV28 and J usage is TRBJ2-7; D assignment may be TRBD1 or TRBD2 (5 bases each). Germline V gene sequence: CDR1 MDHEN, CDR2 SYDVKM. Trimming cost V 5 bases and J 7 bases, with 24 bases left between them. The CDR3 sequence is 16 residues long. Here the CDR3 reads CASSTAGAQAEGEQYF. The CDR3 DNA reads as TGTGCCAGCAGTACAGCCGGTGCCCAGGCCGAGGGGGAGCAGTACTTC.